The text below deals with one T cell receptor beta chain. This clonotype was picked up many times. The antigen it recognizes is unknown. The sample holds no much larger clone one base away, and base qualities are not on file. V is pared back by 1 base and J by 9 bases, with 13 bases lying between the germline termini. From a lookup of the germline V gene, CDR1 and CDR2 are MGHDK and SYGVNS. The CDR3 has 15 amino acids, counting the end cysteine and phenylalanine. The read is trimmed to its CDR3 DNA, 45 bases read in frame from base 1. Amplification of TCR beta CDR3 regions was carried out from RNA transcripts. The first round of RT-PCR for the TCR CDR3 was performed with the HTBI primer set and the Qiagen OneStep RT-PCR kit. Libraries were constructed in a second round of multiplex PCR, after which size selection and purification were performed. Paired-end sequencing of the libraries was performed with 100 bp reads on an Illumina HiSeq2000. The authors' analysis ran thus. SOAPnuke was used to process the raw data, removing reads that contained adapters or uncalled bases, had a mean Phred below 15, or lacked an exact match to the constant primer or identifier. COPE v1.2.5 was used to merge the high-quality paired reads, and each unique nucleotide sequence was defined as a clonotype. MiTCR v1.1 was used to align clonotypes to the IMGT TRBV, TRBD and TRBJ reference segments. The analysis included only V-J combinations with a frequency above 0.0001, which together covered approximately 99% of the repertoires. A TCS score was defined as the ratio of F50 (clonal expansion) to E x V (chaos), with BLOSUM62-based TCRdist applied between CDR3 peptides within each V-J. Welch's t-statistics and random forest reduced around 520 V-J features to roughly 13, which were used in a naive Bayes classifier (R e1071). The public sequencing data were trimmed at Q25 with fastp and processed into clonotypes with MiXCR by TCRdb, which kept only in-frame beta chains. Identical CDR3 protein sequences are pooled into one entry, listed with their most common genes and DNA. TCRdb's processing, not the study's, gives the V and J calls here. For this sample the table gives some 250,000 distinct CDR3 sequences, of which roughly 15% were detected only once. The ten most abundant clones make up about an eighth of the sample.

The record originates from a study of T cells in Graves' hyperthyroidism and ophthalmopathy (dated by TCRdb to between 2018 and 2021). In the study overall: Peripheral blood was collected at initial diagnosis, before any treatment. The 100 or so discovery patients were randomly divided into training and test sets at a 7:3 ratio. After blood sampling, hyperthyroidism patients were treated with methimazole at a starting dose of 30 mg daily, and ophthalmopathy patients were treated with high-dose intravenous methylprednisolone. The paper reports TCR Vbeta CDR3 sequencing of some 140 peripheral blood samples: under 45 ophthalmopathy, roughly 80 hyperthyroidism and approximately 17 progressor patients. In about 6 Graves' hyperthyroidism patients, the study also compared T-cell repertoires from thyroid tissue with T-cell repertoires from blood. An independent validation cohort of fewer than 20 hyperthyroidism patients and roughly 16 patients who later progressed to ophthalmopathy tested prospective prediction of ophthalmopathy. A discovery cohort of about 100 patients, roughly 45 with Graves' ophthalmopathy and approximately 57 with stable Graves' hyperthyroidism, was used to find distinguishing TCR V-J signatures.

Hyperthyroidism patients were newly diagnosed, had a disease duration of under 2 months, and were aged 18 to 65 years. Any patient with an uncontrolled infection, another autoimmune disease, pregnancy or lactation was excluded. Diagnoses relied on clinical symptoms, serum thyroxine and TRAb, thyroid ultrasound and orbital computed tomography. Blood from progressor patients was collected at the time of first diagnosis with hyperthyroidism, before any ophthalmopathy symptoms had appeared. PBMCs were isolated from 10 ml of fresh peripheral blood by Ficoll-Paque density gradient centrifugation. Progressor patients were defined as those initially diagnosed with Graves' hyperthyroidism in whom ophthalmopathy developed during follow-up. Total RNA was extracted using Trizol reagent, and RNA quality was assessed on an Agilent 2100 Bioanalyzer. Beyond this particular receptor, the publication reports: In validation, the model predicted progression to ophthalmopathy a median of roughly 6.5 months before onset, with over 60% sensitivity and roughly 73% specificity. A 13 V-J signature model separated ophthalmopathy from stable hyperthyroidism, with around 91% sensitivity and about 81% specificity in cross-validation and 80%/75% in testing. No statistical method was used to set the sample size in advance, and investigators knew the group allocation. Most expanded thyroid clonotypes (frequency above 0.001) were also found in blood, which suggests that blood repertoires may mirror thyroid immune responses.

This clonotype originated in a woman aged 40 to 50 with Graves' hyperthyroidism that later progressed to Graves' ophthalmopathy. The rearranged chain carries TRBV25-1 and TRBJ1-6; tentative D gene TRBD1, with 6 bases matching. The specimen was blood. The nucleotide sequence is TGTGCCAGCAGTGAATCCAGGGGATGGAGTTCACCCCTCCACTTT. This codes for CASSESRGWSSPLHF.